These 22 T cell receptor beta chains share one sample of origin, sequenced in a study of blood T cell repertoires in COVID-19. Using immunoSEQ multiplex PCR, the repertoire was profiled, and TCRdb retains in-frame clones only, with some absent. The repertoire holds 350,000 to 400,000 clones, approximately 89% seen once, with about 1.7% in the top ten. The sample comprised PBMCs or T cells enriched from blood (not recorded which). Receptors originate from a young woman who had recovered from COVID-19.

The V call is TRBV6-5, the J call TRBJ1-2; TRBD1 matches at 9 bases. Germline V gene sequence: CDR1 MNHEY, CDR2 SVGAGI. V was clipped by 1 base and J by 7 bases; unmatched bases: 7. The CDR3 length is 15 residues. CDR3 in DNA: TGTGCCAGCAGTTACTACCCGGGACAGGGAACTGGCTACACCTTC. Residues: CASSYYPGQGTGYTF.

The rearrangement uses TRBV9 and TRBJ2-7, with D perhaps matching TRBD1 (5 bases). Germline values: CDR1 SGDLS, CDR2 YYNGEE. Deletions cut 4 bases from V and 0 bases from J, with 11 bases between. The CDR3 consists of 14 residues. CDR3 DNA sequence: TGTGCCAGCAGCCCCCCGACAGCCTCCTACGAGCAGTACTTC. This codes for CASSPPTASYEQYF.

This chain uses TRBV3-1 (or the pseudogene TRBV3-2) with TRBJ2-1; 10 nucleotides agree with TRBD2. V was clipped by 1 base and J by 8 bases; unmatched bases: 8. The CDR3 loop spans 16 amino acids. Looked up from germline, CDR1 is LGHDT and CDR2 is YNNKEL (reference sequence). CDR3 DNA: TGTGCCAGCAGCCAAGTTGAACTAGCGGGGTTCGATGAGCAGTTCTTC. Its translation is CASSQVELAGFDEQFF.

This clone appeared once. The V gene is TRBV10-3, the J gene TRBJ1-1, with D unresolved. Trimming left V 10 bases short and J 4 bases short, with 16 bases between. Germline V gene lookup returns CDR1 ENHRY and CDR2 SYGVKD. This CDR3 is 13 amino acids long. The CDR3, as DNA: TGTGCCACATTATCGAGGGTAGGCACTGAAGCTTTCTTT. Translated: CATLSRVGTEAFF.

The chain has TRBV2 and TRBJ1-4, with TRBD1 identical over 10 bases. The germline CDR1 and CDR2 sequences are SNHLY and FYNNEI. V shed 8 bases and J 7 bases; nucleotides not matched to a gene: 7. The CDR3 has 14 residues. CDR3 nucleotides: TGTGCCAGCCTCAAGGACAGGGGGGGTGAAAAACTGTTTTTT. Amino acids: CASLKDRGGEKLFF.

The chain is built from TRBV10-1 and TRBJ1-4; no reliable D call. Germline V gene sequence: CDR1 WNHNN, CDR2 SYGVQD (reference sequence). The CDR3 runs 22 residues. CDR3 amino acids: CTLWWLLSKIAKKLATNEKLFF. Here the CDR3 DNA reads TGCACCCTTTGGTGGTTGCTGTCAAAAATCGCTAAAAAACTAGCAACTAATGAAAAACTGTTTTTT.

This clone was found many times. J is TRBJ1-5 and V is TRBV4-2, with 8 bases that match TRBD1. The CDR3 spans 16 residues. Germline V lookup: CDR1 LGHNA, CDR2 YNFKEQ. V shed 3 bases, J shed 7 bases, and the junction held 11 bases outside the gene matches. In DNA form, the CDR3 reads TGTGCCAGCAGCCAGGAATACCGGGACAGGACGCAGCCCCAGCATTTT. It encodes CASSQEYRDRTQPQHF.

The V and J genes are TRBV2 and TRBJ2-1; no reliable D call. This CDR3 has 15 amino acids. In germline, CDR1 is SNHLY, CDR2 FYNNEI. V dropped 2 bases and J dropped 10 bases, with 18 bases sitting between them. The CDR3 region has the DNA TGTGCCAGCAGTGAATTTGGGCCCCTTCTTGGGGAGCAGTTCTTC. It encodes CASSEFGPLLGEQFF.

The chain recombines TRBV4-3 with TRBJ1-2; tentatively, D is TRBD1 (5 bases). Trimming took off 6 bases at V and 5 bases at J, with 22 bases between the two ends. Germline CDR1 LGHNA, CDR2 YSLEER. The CDR3 runs to 16 residues. CDR3 region: CASRGRQLPGEYGYTF. The CDR3, as DNA: TGCGCCAGCAGAGGTAGACAGCTGCCCGGTGAATATGGCTACACCTTC.

The chain joins TRBV7-6 to TRBJ2-1; 7 bases agree with TRBD2. Trimming at V came to 5 bases and at J to 6 bases, leaving 10 bases not matched to a gene. This CDR3 contains 15 residues. CDR1 and CDR2 (germline): SGHVS, FNYEAQ. The chain's CDR3 is CASSPREDLRNEQFF. Here the CDR3 DNA reads TGTGCCAGCAGCCCCCGGGAGGATTTACGCAATGAGCAGTTCTTC.

The chain joins TRBV4-1 to TRBJ1-3, with no clear D. The CDR3 has 14 residues. V lost 0 bases and J lost 8, with 11 bases in between. CDR1 MGHRA and CDR2 YSYEKL come from the germline V gene. CDR3 protein: CASSQESPEDTIYF. In DNA, the CDR3 is TGCGCCAGCAGCCAAGAGTCTCCTGAGGACACCATATATTTT.

The rearrangement links TRBV5-1 to TRBJ2-5; a weak D match, TRBD1 (5 bases). V gave up 0 bases and J gave up 4 bases, with 13 bases separating them. The CDR3 is 15 residues long. CDR1 and CDR2 (germline): SGHRS, YFSETQ. The CDR3 loop is CASSLGDSRLETQYF. The CDR3 region has the DNA TGCGCCAGCAGCTTGGGTGACAGTCGGTTAGAGACCCAGTACTTC. The entire variable domain, with the rest obtained from reference TRBV5-1 and TRBJ2-5, is as follows: KAGVTQTPRYLIKTRGQQVTLSCSPISGHRSVSWYQQTPGQGLQFLFEYFSETQRNKGNFPGRFSGRQFSNSRSEMNVSTLELGDSALYLCASSLGDSRLETQYFGPGTRLLVL.

This clone was counted once. The rearrangement links TRBV5-1 to TRBJ2-5; 14 positions agree with TRBD2. V shed 0 bases, J shed 4 bases, and the junction held 5 bases outside the gene matches. Germline values: CDR1 SGHRS, CDR2 YFSETQ. The length of the CDR3 is 17 residues. CDR3 sequence: CASSLGLAGGPGETQYF. CDR3 bases: TGCGCCAGCAGCTTGGGACTAGCGGGAGGGCCTGGAGAGACCCAGTACTTC.

The chain employs TRBV9 and TRBJ1-3, with TRBD1 matching over 8 bases. V lost 4 bases and J lost 4; bases outside the gene matches: 10. This CDR3 is built from 16 residues. Germline values: CDR1 SGDLS, CDR2 YYNGEE. In nucleotides, the CDR3 is TGTGCCAGCAGCCTAAGCAGGGGGCAAGGAGGAAACACCATATATTTT. Translating gives CASSLSRGQGGNTIYF.

The genes are TRBV5-1 and TRBJ2-2, with 9 bases matching TRBD2. V lost 2 bases and J lost 7; bases outside the gene matches: 9. Germline V gene lookup returns CDR1 SGHRS and CDR2 YFSETQ. The CDR3 totals 16 residues. The CDR3 spells CASSFSGSGQGGELFF. In nucleotides, the CDR3 is TGCGCCAGCAGCTTTAGCGGGAGCGGCCAGGGCGGGGAGCTGTTTTTT. Drawing the rest from reference TRBV5-1 and TRBJ2-2, the complete variable domain is KAGVTQTPRYLIKTRGQQVTLSCSPISGHRSVSWYQQTPGQGLQFLFEYFSETQRNKGNFPGRFSGRQFSNSRSEMNVSTLELGDSALYLCASSFSGSGQGGELFFGEGSRLTVL.

The gene calls are TRBV28 and TRBJ2-7, with 7 bases lining up with TRBD1. V lost 5 bases to trimming and J lost 6 bases; unmatched junction nucleotides: 4. This CDR3 has 12 amino acids. The V gene's germline CDR1 is MDHEN and CDR2 SYDVKM. The chain's CDR3 is CASSQTGSEQYF. CDR3 nucleotides: TGTGCCAGCAGTCAGACAGGGAGCGAGCAGTACTTC.

The V call is TRBV6-1, the J call TRBJ2-4, with D perhaps matching TRBD1 (5 bases). The CDR3 is 14 residues long. Germline V gene sequence: CDR1 MNHNS, CDR2 SASEGT. The V and J ends lost 3 bases and 0 bases respectively, with 6 bases between them. The CDR3 spells CASSDTGAKNIQYF. The DNA of the CDR3 is TGTGCCAGCAGTGACACAGGAGCCAAAAACATTCAGTACTTC.

The chain joins TRBV5-1 to TRBJ1-1, with 8 bases that match TRBD1. CDR3 length: 15 residues. Losses at the gene ends were 3 bases for V and 3 bases for J; bases not matched to a gene: 7. Germline V lookup: CDR1 SGHRS, CDR2 YFSETQ. This CDR3 reads CASSWLQGAHTEAFF. The CDR3 DNA sequence: TGCGCCAGCAGCTGGCTTCAGGGGGCTCACACTGAAGCTTTCTTT.

V is TRBV2 and J is TRBJ2-5; perhaps TRBD2 as D (5 bases). The CDR3 extends over 11 amino acids. Trimming took 8 bases from V and 5 from J, leaving 9 bases between them. Germline CDR1 is SNHLY and CDR2 is FYNNEI. The CDR3 coding sequence is TGTGCCAGCCGGTGGGAGGAGACCCAGTACTTC. It specifies CASRWEETQYF.

This clone was seen only once. J is TRBJ1-2 and V is TRBV30; D unresolved. Germline values: CDR1 GTSNPN, CDR2 SVGIG (reference sequence). The CDR3 spans 13 residues. V was clipped by 0 bases and J by 4 bases, with 9 bases between them. CDR3 protein: CAWSVPGSYGYTF. The DNA for the CDR3 is TGTGCCTGGAGTGTCCCGGGAAGCTATGGCTACACCTTC.

The gene calls are TRBV4-1 and TRBJ2-7; 10 bases align to TRBD2. Unmatched junction bases numbered 6, after V lost 4 bases and J lost 6 bases. This CDR3 has 14 residues. Per the germline V gene, CDR1 is MGHRA and CDR2 is YSYEKL. The CDR3 protein is CASSLPSGGSEQYF. The CDR3 nucleotides are TGCGCCAGCAGCCTCCCTAGCGGGGGAAGCGAGCAGTACTTC.

V and J are TRBV11-3 and TRBJ2-1; 9 bases agree with TRBD1. Germline V gives CDR1 SGHNT, CDR2 YENEEA. Unmatched junction bases numbered 7, after V lost 4 bases and J lost 3 bases. The CDR3 covers 16 residues. CDR3 sequence: CASSSTDRGLYNEQFF. In nucleotides, the CDR3 is TGTGCCAGCAGCTCAACGGACAGGGGCCTCTACAATGAGCAGTTCTTC.